This T cell receptor beta chain stems from a study of OX40 agonist ivuxolimab in advanced cancers. In the study overall: Subjects had a mean age of about 57 years, with a range of 23 to 79; roughly 80% were male. Partial responses were achieved by three patients, of whom one had hepatocellular carcinoma and two had cutaneous melanoma.

A word on this clone: Its matching antigen is unknown.

Germline CDR1 is MDHEN and CDR2 is SYDVKM. Trimming removed 6 bases from V and 5 bases from J, with 13 bases in between. The CDR3 has 14 amino acids. General observations from the study: Blood T cells, both CD4+ and CD8+, expanded clonally by week 6 at 0.1 to 3.0 mg/kg. Among T cells, CD8+ cells averaged more expanded clones than CD4+ cells.

The table came from immunoSEQ multiplex PCR; TCRdb's copy has only in-frame clones and leaves some out. The data hold tens of thousands of clones, with approximately 81% observed a single time. J is TRBJ2-2 and V is TRBV28; D unclear. This TCR was sampled from an adult with an advanced solid tumor such as melanoma, head and neck, liver or kidney cancer. The specimen was CD4+ or CD8+ T cells sorted from blood, collected in a trial of the OX40 agonist ivuxolimab. CDR3 residues: CASSFTLWTGELFF. CDR3 sequence (DNA): TGTGCCAGCAGCTTTACATTGTGGACCGGGGAGCTGTTTTTT.